This is a list of T cell receptor beta chains from one sample in a study of early T cells in non-severe SARS-CoV-2 infection. TCRdb ran MiXCR on the 5' RACE reads and lists one entry per CDR3 protein. The data hold 90,000 or so distinct CDR3 sequences, with 14% to 15% observed a single time. What was sequenced was whole blood. These receptors were collected from an adult who was a healthcare worker with PCR-confirmed SARS-CoV-2 infection or an uninfected control (not recorded which). Each CDR3 is given with its conserved first and last residue. D genes are given only for firm matches. Clone size, where shown, is once, few, many, or a class for clones that have expanded.

CASSLGVPTEAFF | TGTGCCAGCAGTTTAGGGGTGCCCACTGAAGCTTTCTTT | . | TRBV7-2 | . | TRBJ1-1
CASSLSAASGATNTGELFF | TGTGCCAGCAGTTTATCGGCCGCTAGCGGAGCTACGAACACCGGGGAGCTGTTTTTT | TRBD2 | TRBV27 | many | TRBJ2-2
CASSPGTVSYEQYF | TGTGCCAGCAGCCCGGGGACAGTCTCCTACGAGCAGTACTTC | TRBD1 | TRBV27 | . | TRBJ2-7
CASSPSLPASGSGYTQYF | TGTGCCAGCAGCCCATCCCTCCCAGCTTCCGGGTCGGGATATACGCAGTATTTT | . | TRBV7-2 | few | TRBJ2-3
CASSHPRETRRGGF | TGTGCCAGCAGCCACCCAAGGGAGACCCGACGGGGAGGTTTC | . | TRBV4-2 | . | TRBJ2-4
CASRGGGHYGYTF | TGTGCCAGCCGCGGGGGGGGCCACTATGGCTACACCTTC | . | TRBV6-5 | many | TRBJ1-2
CSASGRHGYTF | TGCAGTGCGTCCGGGAGGCATGGCTACACCTTC | . | TRBV20-1 | . | TRBJ1-2
CASSSKDWLAGDEQYF | TGTGCCAGCAGCTCCAAAGACTGGCTAGCGGGAGACGAGCAGTACTTC | TRBD2 | TRBV12-3/TRBV12-4 | many | TRBJ2-7
CAILGGDYNEQFF | TGTGCCATCTTGGGCGGGGACTACAATGAGCAGTTCTTC | . | TRBV10-3 | few | TRBJ2-1
CSARSGLAGGITDTQYF | TGCAGTGCTAGGTCAGGACTAGCGGGAGGGATCACAGATACGCAGTATTTT | TRBD2 | TRBV20-1 | medium-sized | TRBJ2-3
CASSQPGTSGIIWEINEQFF | TGTGCCAGCAGTCAACCCGGGACTAGCGGAATCATTTGGGAGATAAATGAGCAGTTCTTC | TRBD2 | TRBV12-3/TRBV12-4 | few | TRBJ2-1
CASSVADQETQYF | TGTGCCAGCAGCGTGGCAGACCAAGAGACCCAGTACTTC | . | TRBV9 | . | TRBJ2-5
CASSFVGTLEQYF | TGTGCCAGCAGTTTTGTAGGGACACTGGAGCAGTACTTC | . | TRBV28 | . | TRBJ2-7
CAISESTGALSYEQYF | TGTGCCATCAGTGAGTCGACAGGGGCGCTTTCCTACGAGCAGTACTTC | TRBD1 | TRBV10-3 | few | TRBJ2-7
CASSQDRSPSGSPYEQYF | TGCGCCAGCAGCCAAGATAGGTCCCCTAGCGGGAGCCCCTACGAGCAGTACTTC | TRBD2 | TRBV4-1 | . | TRBJ2-7
CASSRQGGEQYF | TGTGCCAGCAGCAGACAGGGGGGCGAGCAGTACTTC | TRBD1 | TRBV7-6 | few | TRBJ2-7
CASSVQAYEQYF | TGTGCCAGCAGCGTGCAGGCTTACGAGCAGTACTTC | . | TRBV5-6 | many | TRBJ2-7
CSAPPGYTF | TGCAGTGCCCCACCTGGCTACACCTTC | . | TRBV20-1 | few | TRBJ1-2
CSAGWRRTYEQYF | TGCAGTGCCGGGTGGCGGCGAACCTACGAGCAGTACTTC | . | TRBV20-1 | few | TRBJ2-7
CASSRDYNEQFF | TGTGCCAGCAGCCGTGACTACAATGAGCAGTTCTTC | . | TRBV12-3/TRBV12-4 | many | TRBJ2-1
CASSPRLRMSSYEQYF | TGTGCCAGCAGTCCCCGACTCCGGATGAGCTCCTACGAGCAGTACTTC | . | TRBV5-6 | . | TRBJ2-7
CASSEREVLLEQFF | TGTGCCAGCAGTGAGCGGGAGGTCCTTCTTGAGCAGTTCTTC | TRBD2 | TRBV6-2/TRBV6-3 | few | TRBJ2-1
CASSSGAGGANEQFF | TGTGCCAGCAGTTCAGGAGCGGGAGGAGCGAATGAGCAGTTCTTC | TRBD2 | TRBV7-2 | . | TRBJ2-1
CARITWVFGSPLHF | TGTGCCAGGATAACTTGGGTGTTTGGTTCACCCCTCCACTTT | . | TRBV27 | . | TRBJ1-6
CASSHSEKLFF | TGTGCCAGCAGTCACAGTGAAAAACTGTTTTTT | . | TRBV12-3/TRBV12-4 | many | TRBJ1-4
CASSYGTNTDTQYF | TGCGCCAGCAGCTACGGGACAAACACAGATACGCAGTATTTT | . | TRBV4-1 | . | TRBJ2-3
CASSQERGRTDTQYF | TGCGCCAGCAGCCAAGAGCGAGGGCGCACAGATACGCAGTATTTT | . | TRBV4-1 | few | TRBJ2-3
CASSLAISGSGYEQYF | TGTGCCAGCAGCTTGGCTATTAGCGGGAGTGGGTACGAGCAGTACTTC | TRBD2 | TRBV7-9 | . | TRBJ2-7
CASSRGDTDTQYF | TGCGCCAGCAGCAGAGGAGATACAGATACGCAGTATTTT | . | TRBV10-1 | . | TRBJ2-3
CASSPGETQYF | TGTGCCAGCAGCCCTGGAGAGACCCAGTACTTC | . | TRBV7-9 | many | TRBJ2-5
CSAGSLINSEQFF | TGCAGTGCTGGGTCCCTGATTAATAGTGAGCAGTTCTTC | . | TRBV20-1 | . | TRBJ2-1
CASSQGWGSNQPQHF | TGTGCCAGCAGCCAGGGATGGGGGAGCAATCAGCCCCAGCATTTT | . | TRBV3-1 | many | TRBJ1-5
CASSLGQGAGYTF | TGTGCCAGCAGTTTAGGTCAGGGTGCGGGCTACACCTTC | . | TRBV12-3/TRBV12-4 | . | TRBJ1-2
CASSPLAPQETQYF | TGTGCCAGCAGCCCACTAGCGCCGCAAGAGACCCAGTACTTC | TRBD2 | TRBV9 | . | TRBJ2-5
CASSPWAGTGGPLHQNGYTF | TGTGCCAGCAGTCCCTGGGCCGGGACAGGGGGCCCTCTACACCAGAATGGCTACACCTTC | TRBD1 | TRBV28 | . | TRBJ1-2
CATSLTRTTNTEAFF | TGTGCCACCAGCCTTACCCGGACAACGAACACTGAAGCTTTCTTT | . | TRBV15 | . | TRBJ1-1
CASSRSGVYNSPLHF | TGTGCCAGCAGCCGTTCTGGGGTCTATAATTCACCCCTCCACTTT | . | TRBV7-2 | many | TRBJ1-6
CASSLQPGEKPQHF | TGTGCCAGCAGCTTGCAGCCAGGGGAGAAGCCCCAGCATTTT | . | TRBV7-8 | medium-sized | TRBJ1-5
CASHPFDRSYEQYF | TGTGCCTCCCACCCCTTCGACAGGTCCTACGAGCAGTACTTC | . | TRBV30 | . | TRBJ2-7
CSAMLRTGSSEQYF | TGCAGTGCTATGTTGAGGACAGGGTCGTCCGAGCAGTACTTC | TRBD1 | TRBV20-1 | many | TRBJ2-7